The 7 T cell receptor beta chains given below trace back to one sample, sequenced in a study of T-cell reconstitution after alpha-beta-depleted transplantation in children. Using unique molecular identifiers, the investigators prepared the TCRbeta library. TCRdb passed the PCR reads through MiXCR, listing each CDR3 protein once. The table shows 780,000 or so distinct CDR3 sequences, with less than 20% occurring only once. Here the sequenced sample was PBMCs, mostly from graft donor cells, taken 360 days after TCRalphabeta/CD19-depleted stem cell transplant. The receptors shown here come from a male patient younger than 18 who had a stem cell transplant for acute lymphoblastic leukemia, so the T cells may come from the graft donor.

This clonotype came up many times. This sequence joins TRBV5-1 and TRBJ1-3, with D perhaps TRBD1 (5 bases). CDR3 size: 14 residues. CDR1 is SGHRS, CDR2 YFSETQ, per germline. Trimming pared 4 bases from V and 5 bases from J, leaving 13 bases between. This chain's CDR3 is CASSGGDVRNTIYF. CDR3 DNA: TGCGCCAGCAGCGGAGGGGACGTTAGAAACACCATATATTTT.

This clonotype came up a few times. The chain's CDR3 is CASSGRNQPQHF. The CDR3 DNA follows: TGTGCCAGCAGTGGCAGAAATCAGCCCCAGCATTTT. This chain connects TRBV6-1 to TRBJ1-5; D unclear. The CDR3 is 12 amino acids. The germline V gene has CDR1 MNHNS and CDR2 SASEGT. Trimming cost V 4 bases and J 4 bases, with 5 bases left between them.

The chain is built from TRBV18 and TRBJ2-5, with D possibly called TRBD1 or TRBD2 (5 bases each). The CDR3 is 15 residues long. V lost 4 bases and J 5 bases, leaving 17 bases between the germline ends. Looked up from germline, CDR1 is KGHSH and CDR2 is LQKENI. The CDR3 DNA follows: TGTGCCAGCTCACGGGACGGCGTTAAGGGGGAGACCCAGTACTTC. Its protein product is CASSRDGVKGETQYF.

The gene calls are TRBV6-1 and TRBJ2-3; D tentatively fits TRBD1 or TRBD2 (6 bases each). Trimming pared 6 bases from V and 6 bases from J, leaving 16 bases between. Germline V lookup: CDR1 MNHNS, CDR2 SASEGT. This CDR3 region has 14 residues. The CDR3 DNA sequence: TGTGCCAGCAGACCCGTGGGGGGCCCGGATACGCAGTATTTT. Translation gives CASRPVGGPDTQYF.

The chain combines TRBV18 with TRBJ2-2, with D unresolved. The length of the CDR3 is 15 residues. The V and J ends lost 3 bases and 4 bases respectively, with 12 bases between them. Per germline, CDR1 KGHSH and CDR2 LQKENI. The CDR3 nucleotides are TGTGCCAGCTCACCGGACCATACCGCCACCGGGGAGCTGTTTTTT. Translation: CASSPDHTATGELFF.

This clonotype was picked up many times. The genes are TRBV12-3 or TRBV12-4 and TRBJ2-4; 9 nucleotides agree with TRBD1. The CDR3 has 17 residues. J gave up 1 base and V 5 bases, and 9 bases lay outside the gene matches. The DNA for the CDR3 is TGTGCCAGCAGTCCCCTAGGACAGGGGAGCGCCAAAAACATTCAGTACTTC. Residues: CASSPLGQGSAKNIQYF.

CDR3 residues: CASSPSFRLAGRTDTQYF. CDR3 nucleotide sequence: TGTGCCAGCAGTCCTTCGTTCCGACTAGCGGGACGCACAGATACGCAGTATTTT. The rearrangement uses TRBV6-4 and TRBJ2-3; 11 nucleotides match TRBD2. The germline V gene has CDR1 MRHNA and CDR2 SNTAGT. After removal of 5 bases from V and 1 base from J, the junction contained 11 bases not matched to a gene. There are 18 residues in the CDR3.